This is a list of T cell receptor beta chains from one sample in a study of control samples from healthy donors and cancer patients. Sequenced by immunoSEQ multiplex PCR; TCRdb stores in-frame clones only, minus some. The sample has about 120,000 clones, more than 75% seen once. Sequencing was done on a sample of blood. The receptors were sampled from an older woman in good health. Both conserved end residues are part of each CDR3. D genes are given only for firm matches. Some rows have no size entry. The others give once, few or many, or a class for an expanded clone.

>-|-|13|TRBV5-1|TRBJ1-4
CASSLGGSEKLFF
TGCGCCAGCAGCTTGGGGGGGAGTGAAAAACTGTTTTTT
>-|-|17|TRBV2|TRBJ2-5
CASSGGQTNHPGETQYF
TGTGCCAGCAGTGGTGGGCAGACCAACCACCCGGGAGAGACCCAGTACTTC
>-|-|15|TRBV6-5|TRBJ2-1
CASSLVASPYNEQFF
TGTGCCAGCAGTTTAGTAGCATCGCCCTACAATGAGCAGTTCTTC
>TRBD1|-|15|TRBV24-1|TRBJ2-1
CATSMTGASGNEQFF
TGTGCCACCAGCATGACAGGGGCGTCGGGCAATGAGCAGTTCTTC
>TRBD1|-|15|TRBV2|TRBJ1-6
CASSELDRGMSPLHF
TGTGCCAGCAGTGAATTGGACAGGGGGATGTCACCCCTCCACTTT
>-|-|12|TRBV7-3|TRBJ2-1
CASSLIPGEQFF
TGTGCCAGCAGCTTGATACCCGGTGAGCAGTTCTTC
>-|-|13|TRBV6-5|TRBJ2-5
CASRGSGLETQYF
TGTGCCAGCAGGGGCTCGGGGTTGGAGACCCAGTACTTC
>-|-|14|TRBV7-2|TRBJ1-5
CASSLQGLNQPQHF
TGTGCCAGCAGCTTACAGGGTCTCAATCAGCCCCAGCATTTT
>-|few|13|TRBV7-2|TRBJ1-2
CASNYAPRYGYTF
TGTGCCAGCAATTACGCCCCGAGGTATGGCTACACCTTC
>-|once|15|TRBV23-1|TRBJ2-7
CASSQLAVSTYEQYF
TGCGCCAGCAGTCAATTAGCGGTCAGTACCTACGAGCAGTACTTC
>TRBD1|-|16|TRBV7-2|TRBJ1-2
CASSLNPTGFNYGYTF
TGTGCCAGCAGCTTAAATCCGACAGGGTTTAACTATGGCTACACCTTC
>TRBD2|-|13|TRBV12-3/TRBV12-4|TRBJ2-7
CASSFRGGRGAYF
TGTGCCAGCAGTTTTCGGGGGGGGCGGGGTGCGTACTTC
>-|-|15|TRBV15|TRBJ1-3
CATSRDRGRGNTIYF
TGTGCCACCAGCAGAGATCGGGGCAGGGGTAACACCATATATTTT
>-|-|15|TRBV4-2|TRBJ2-5
CASSQATGVQETQYF
TGTGCCAGCAGCCAAGCAACCGGGGTTCAAGAGACCCAGTACTTC
>-|-|20|TRBV7-3|TRBJ2-2
CASSLMGGRRLITNTGELFF
TGTGCCAGCAGCTTAATGGGTGGCAGGCGTCTTATTACGAACACCGGGGAGCTGTTTTTT